This entry concerns a single T cell receptor beta chain. Its antigen is as yet unknown. This sample was included in a study of shared clonotypes between healthy human individuals. Study-level information: Participating donors consisted of a couple of women and a few men aged 18 to 49. Study-level points and caveats: Represented diversity, genetic and exposure-history alike, was limited by few donors.

Repertoires were generated with immunoSEQ multiplex PCR, while TCRdb's copy carries only in-frame clones and drops some. Of some 2,000,000 clones listed, nearly 97% are singletons. The J segment lost 7 bases and the V segment lost 8 bases, leaving 8 bases of the junction unmatched. Germline values: CDR1 SNHLY, CDR2 FYNNEI. This CDR3 region has 13 residues. Negatively enriched CD4+ T cells were divided by CD45RA into naive and memory. This receptor was identified in a young man in good health. The sample comprised naive CD4+ T cells sorted from blood. Subset indicated: CD45RA+ positively selected. The chain employs TRBV2 and TRBJ2-4, with TRBD2 matching 7 bases. CDR3 DNA sequence: TGTGCCAGCCAAGTTCTCGGGGGGAACATTCAGTACTTC. Its protein is CASQVLGGNIQYF.